This T cell receptor (beta chain) was recovered during a study of blood T cell repertoires in COVID-19. Overall study: Whether acute or convalescent, the COVID-19 samples came from the United States, Italy and Spain. PBMCs, B-cell-depleted T cells, or T cells provided the cDNA or gDNA that made up the material.

Per the original data handling: The assay estimated nucleated cells by amplifying reference gene primers. Method: immunoSEQ multiplex PCR; TCRdb's copy keeps in-frame clones and lacks some. For V, J and clone size, that table is used; D and trimming come from the DNA. Of 130,000 to 150,000 clones in the sample, under 80% were seen once. CDR1 is MNHNY, CDR2 SVGAGI, per germline (reference sequence). CDR3 size: 14 residues. V lost 8 bases, J lost 9 bases, and 13 bases stayed unmatched. A few counts support this clone. The sequence was obtained from a man between 60 and 70 years old with acute or convalescent COVID-19. The specimen sequenced was peripheral blood. The chain links TRBV6-6 to TRBJ2-7, with 10 bases that match TRBD2. CDR3 loop: CASRALTGTSAQYF. The CDR3 nucleotides read TGTGCCAGCCGCGCGTTGACAGGGACTAGCGCGCAGTACTTC.